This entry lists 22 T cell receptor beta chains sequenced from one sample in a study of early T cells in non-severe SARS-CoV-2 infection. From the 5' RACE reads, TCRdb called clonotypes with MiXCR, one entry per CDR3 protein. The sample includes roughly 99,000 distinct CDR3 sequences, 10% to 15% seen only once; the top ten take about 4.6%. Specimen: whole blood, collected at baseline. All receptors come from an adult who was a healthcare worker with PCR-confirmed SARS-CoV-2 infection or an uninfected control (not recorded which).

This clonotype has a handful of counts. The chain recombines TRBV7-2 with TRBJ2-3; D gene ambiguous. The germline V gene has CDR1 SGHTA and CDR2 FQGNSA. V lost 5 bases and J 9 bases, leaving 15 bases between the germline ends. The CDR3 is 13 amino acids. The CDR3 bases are TGTGCCAGCAGCCCCCAGGACGGATTCACGCAGTATTTT. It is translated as CASSPQDGFTQYF.

The CDR3 nucleotides read TGTGCCAGCAGCACTACAGGGGGCATCGGGCAAGAGACCCAGTACTTC. Amino acids: CASSTTGGIGQETQYF. This chain links TRBV7-3 with TRBJ2-5; 9 nucleotides match TRBD1. The CDR3 consists of 16 residues. V trimming: 5 bases; J trimming: 2 bases; junction bases outside the gene matches: 9. CDR1 is SGHTA and CDR2 is FQGTGA in the germline V gene.

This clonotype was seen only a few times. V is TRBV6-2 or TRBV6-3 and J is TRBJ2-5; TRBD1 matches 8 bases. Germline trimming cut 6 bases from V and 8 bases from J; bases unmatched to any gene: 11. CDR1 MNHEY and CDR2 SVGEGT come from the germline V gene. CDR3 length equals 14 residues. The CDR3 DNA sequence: TGTGCCAGCAGAGGGACAGGACCGACCAATACCCAGTACTTC. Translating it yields CASRGTGPTNTQYF.

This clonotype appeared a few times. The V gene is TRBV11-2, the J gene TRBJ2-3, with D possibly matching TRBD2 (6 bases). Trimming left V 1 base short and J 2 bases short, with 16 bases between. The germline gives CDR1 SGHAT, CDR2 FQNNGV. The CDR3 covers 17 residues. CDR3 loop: CASSLVPSARSTDTQYF. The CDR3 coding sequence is TGTGCCAGCAGCTTAGTTCCTAGCGCAAGATCCACAGATACGCAGTATTTT.

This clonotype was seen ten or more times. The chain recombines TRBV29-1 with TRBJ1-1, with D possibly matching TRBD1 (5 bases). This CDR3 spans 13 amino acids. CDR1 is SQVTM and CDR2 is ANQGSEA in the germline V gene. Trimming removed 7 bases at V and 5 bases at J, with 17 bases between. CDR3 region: CSGRGRRVTEAFF. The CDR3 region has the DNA TGCAGCGGACGGGGCAGGAGAGTTACTGAAGCTTTCTTT. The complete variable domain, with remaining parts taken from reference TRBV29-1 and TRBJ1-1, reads SAVISQKPSRDICQRGTSLTIQCQVDSQVTMMFWYRQQPGQSLTLIATANQGSEATYESGFVIDKFPISRPNLTFSTLTVSNMSPEDSSIYLCSGRGRRVTEAFFGQGTRLTVV.

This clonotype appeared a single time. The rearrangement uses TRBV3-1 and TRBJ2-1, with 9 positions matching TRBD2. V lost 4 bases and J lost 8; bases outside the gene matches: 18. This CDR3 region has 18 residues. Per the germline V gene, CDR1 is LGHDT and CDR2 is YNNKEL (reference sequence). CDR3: CASSPREAGGPRSDEQFF. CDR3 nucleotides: TGTGCCAGCAGCCCCCGGGAGGCGGGAGGGCCAAGGAGCGATGAGCAGTTCTTC.

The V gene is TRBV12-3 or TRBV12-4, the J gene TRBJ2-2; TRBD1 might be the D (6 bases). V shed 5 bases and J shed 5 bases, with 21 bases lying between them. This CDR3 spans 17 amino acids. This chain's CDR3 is CASSPPLTGTLTGELFF. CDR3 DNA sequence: TGTGCCAGCAGTCCTCCTCTTACAGGGACCTTGACCGGGGAGCTGTTTTTT.

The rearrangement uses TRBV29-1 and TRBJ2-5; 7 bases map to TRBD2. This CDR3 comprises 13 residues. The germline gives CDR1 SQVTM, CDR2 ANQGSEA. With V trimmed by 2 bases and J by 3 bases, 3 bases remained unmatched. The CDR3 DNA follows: TGCAGCGTTGAATCGAGCGGGGAAGAGACCCAGTACTTC. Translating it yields CSVESSGEETQYF.

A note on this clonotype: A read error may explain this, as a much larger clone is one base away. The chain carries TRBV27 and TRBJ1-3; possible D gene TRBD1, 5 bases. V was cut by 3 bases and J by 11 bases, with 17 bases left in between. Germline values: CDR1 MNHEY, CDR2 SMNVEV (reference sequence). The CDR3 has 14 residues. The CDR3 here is CASSFGGSSDAIYF. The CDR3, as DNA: TGTGCCAGCAGTTTTGGGGGGTCATCGGACGCCATATATTTT.

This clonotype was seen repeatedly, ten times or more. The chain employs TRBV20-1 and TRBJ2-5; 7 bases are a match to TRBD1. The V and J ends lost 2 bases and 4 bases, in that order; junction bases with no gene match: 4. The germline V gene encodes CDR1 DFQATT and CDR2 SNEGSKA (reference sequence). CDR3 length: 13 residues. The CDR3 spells CSARWAGGETQYF. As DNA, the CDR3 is TGCAGTGCTAGATGGGCAGGGGGAGAGACCCAGTACTTC.

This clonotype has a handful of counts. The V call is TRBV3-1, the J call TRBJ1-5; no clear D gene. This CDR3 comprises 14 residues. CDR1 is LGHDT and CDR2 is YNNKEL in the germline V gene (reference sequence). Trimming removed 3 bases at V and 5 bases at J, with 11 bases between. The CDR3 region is CASSHGVGDQPQHF. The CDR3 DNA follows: TGTGCCAGCAGCCACGGAGTTGGGGATCAGCCCCAGCATTTT.

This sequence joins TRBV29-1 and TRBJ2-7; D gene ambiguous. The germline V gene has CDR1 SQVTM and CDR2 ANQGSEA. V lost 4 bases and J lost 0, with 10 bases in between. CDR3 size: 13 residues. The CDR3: CSVVLPRSYEQYF. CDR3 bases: TGCAGCGTTGTTCTTCCCCGCTCCTACGAGCAGTACTTC.

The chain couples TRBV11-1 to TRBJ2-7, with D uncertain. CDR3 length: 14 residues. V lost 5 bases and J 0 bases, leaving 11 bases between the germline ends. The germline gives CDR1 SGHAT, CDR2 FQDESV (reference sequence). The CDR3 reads CASSLSVSSYEQYF. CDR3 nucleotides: TGTGCCAGCAGCCTTTCAGTGAGCTCCTACGAGCAGTACTTC.

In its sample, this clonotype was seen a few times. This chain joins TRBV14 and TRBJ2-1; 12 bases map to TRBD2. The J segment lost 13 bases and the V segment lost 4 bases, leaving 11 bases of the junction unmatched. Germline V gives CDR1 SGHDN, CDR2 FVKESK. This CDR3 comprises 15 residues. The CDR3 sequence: CASSRTASGRAEQFF. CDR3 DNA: TGTGCCAGCAGCCGGACGGCTAGCGGGAGGGCAGAACAGTTCTTC.

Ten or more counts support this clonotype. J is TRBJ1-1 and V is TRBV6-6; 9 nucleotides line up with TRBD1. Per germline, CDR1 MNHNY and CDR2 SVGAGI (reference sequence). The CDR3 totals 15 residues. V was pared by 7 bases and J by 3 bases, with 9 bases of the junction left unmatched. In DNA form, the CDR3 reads TGTGCCAGCACCCTAACAGGGGGCGTTGACACTGAAGCTTTCTTT. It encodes CASTLTGGVDTEAFF.

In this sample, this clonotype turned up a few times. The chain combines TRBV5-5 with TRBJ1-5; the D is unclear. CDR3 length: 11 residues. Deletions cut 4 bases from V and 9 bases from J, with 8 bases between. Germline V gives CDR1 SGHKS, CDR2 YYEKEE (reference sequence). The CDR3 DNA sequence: TGTGCCAGCAGCCTGGGAGGGCCCCAGCATTTT. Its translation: CASSLGGPQHF.

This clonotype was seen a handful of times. The CDR3 spells CASSLASITDTQYF. The CDR3 coding sequence is TGTGCCAGCAGCTTGGCCAGTATCACAGATACGCAGTATTTT. The chain links TRBV11-2 to TRBJ2-3; D is uncertain. CDR1 and CDR2 from the germline V gene are SGHAT and FQNNGV. The CDR3 sequence is 14 residues long. V lost 3 bases and J lost 2, with 9 bases in between.

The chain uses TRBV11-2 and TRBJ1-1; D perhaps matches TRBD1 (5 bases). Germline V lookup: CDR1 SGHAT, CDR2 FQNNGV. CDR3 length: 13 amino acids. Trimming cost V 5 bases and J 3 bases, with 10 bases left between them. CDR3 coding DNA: TGTGCCAGCAGCATAGGGGAGGACACTGAAGCTTTCTTT. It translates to CASSIGEDTEAFF.

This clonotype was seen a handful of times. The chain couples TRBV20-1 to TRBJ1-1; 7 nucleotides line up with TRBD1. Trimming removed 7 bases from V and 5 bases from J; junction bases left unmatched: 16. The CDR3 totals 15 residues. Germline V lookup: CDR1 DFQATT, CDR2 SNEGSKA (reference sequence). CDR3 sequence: CSGLPLQGRRTEAFF. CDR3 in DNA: TGCAGTGGTCTCCCCCTACAGGGGAGGAGGACTGAAGCTTTCTTT.

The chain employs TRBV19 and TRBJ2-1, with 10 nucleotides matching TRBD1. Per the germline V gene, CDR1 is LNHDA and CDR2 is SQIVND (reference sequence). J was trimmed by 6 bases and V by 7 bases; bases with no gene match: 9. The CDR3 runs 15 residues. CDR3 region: CASKIGWTGGNEQFF. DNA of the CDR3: TGTGCCAGTAAGATAGGTTGGACAGGGGGCAATGAGCAGTTCTTC.

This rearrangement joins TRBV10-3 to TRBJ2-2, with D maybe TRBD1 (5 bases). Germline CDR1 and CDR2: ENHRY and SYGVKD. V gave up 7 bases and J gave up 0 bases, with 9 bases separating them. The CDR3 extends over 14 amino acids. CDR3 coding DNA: TGTGCCATCAAGGACAAGACGAACACCGGGGAGCTGTTTTTT. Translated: CAIKDKTNTGELFF.

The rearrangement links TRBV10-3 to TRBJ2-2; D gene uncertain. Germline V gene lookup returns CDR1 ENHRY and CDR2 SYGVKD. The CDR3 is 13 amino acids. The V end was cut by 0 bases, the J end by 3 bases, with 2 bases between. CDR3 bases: TGTGCCATCAGTGAGTCATACACCGGGGAGCTGTTTTTT. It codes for CAISESYTGELFF.